Listed below are T cell receptor beta chains from one sample, sequenced in a study of T cell responses to AZD1222 COVID-19 vaccine. Generated by immunoSEQ multiplex PCR, the TCRdb table keeps only in-frame clones and is missing some. The sample includes more than 150,000 clones, approximately 90% of them seen just once. The sequenced sample was peripheral blood, obtained 28 days after the second AZD1222 dose. The receptor source for this set is an adult who received the AZD1222 COVID-19 vaccine. The CDR3 runs from the conserved cysteine through the conserved F or W. D genes are given only for firm matches. Clone size is shown for a subset of rows, as once, few, many or a class of expanded clone.

V,J,size,D,CDR3,DNA
TRBV7-2,TRBJ2-6,.,.,CASSLAISGANVLTF,TGTGCCAGCAGCTTAGCGATCTCTGGGGCCAACGTCCTGACTTTC
TRBV2,TRBJ2-3,.,.,CASSEDGVAGDTQYF,TGTGCCAGCAGTGAAGACGGGGTTGCGGGAGATACGCAGTATTTT
TRBV14,TRBJ1-1,.,.,CASSLQGINTEAFF,TGTGCCAGCAGTCTTCAGGGAATTAACACTGAAGCTTTCTTT
TRBV28,TRBJ2-2,.,TRBD2,CASSSRPGTSGRGGGGELFF,TGTGCCAGCAGTTCCCGGCCCGGGACTAGCGGGAGAGGTGGTGGCGGGGAGCTGTTTTTT
TRBV7-3,TRBJ2-2,.,.,CASSRELGAAGELFF,TGTGCCAGCAGCCGCGAGTTGGGGGCGGCCGGGGAGCTGTTTTTT
TRBV28,TRBJ1-1,once,.,CASSFYRAGLNTEAFF,TGTGCCAGCAGTTTTTATCGGGCAGGACTGAACACTGAAGCTTTCTTT
TRBV6-5,TRBJ1-5,.,.,CASRRGKPQHF,TGTGCCAGCAGGCGGGGGAAGCCCCAGCATTTT
TRBV9,TRBJ2-5,.,TRBD2,CASSRTSGSQETQYF,TGTGCCAGCAGCCGGACTAGCGGGAGCCAAGAGACCCAGTACTTC
TRBV3-1/TRBV3-2,TRBJ1-1,.,.,CASSQQGVSTEAFF,TGTGCCAGCAGCCAACAAGGGGTAAGCACTGAAGCTTTCTTT
TRBV11-3,TRBJ2-7,.,.,CASSSGAYEQYF,TGTGCCAGCAGCTCCGGGGCCTACGAGCAGTACTTC
TRBV27,TRBJ1-1,.,TRBD1,CASSLGPHRGNTEAFF,TGTGCCAGCAGTTTAGGGCCCCACAGGGGGAACACTGAAGCTTTCTTT
TRBV9,TRBJ1-4,.,.,CASSASGKGNEKLFF,TGTGCCAGCAGCGCGTCAGGGAAAGGGAATGAAAAACTGTTTTTT
TRBV6-6,TRBJ1-5,.,.,CASSYSVGVANQPQHF,TGTGCCAGCAGTTACTCGGTCGGAGTCGCCAATCAGCCCCAGCATTTT
TRBV27,TRBJ1-5,.,.,CATARAQRARGGNQPQHF,TGTGCCACCGCGAGGGCCCAAAGGGCCCGGGGTGGAAATCAGCCCCAGCATTTT
TRBV5-8,TRBJ1-1,.,.,CASSLGMGWDTEAFF,TGTGCCAGCAGCTTGGGGATGGGATGGGACACTGAAGCTTTCTTT
TRBV11-3,TRBJ2-4,.,TRBD1,CASSSDRVAKNIQYF,TGTGCCAGCAGCTCGGACAGGGTAGCCAAAAACATTCAGTACTTC
TRBV10-3,TRBJ2-5,once,TRBD1,CAISEELTGGAEETQYF,TGTGCCATCAGTGAGGAGCTGACAGGGGGCGCCGAAGAGACCCAGTACTTC
TRBV2,TRBJ1-6,once,.,CASSENSGLNSPLHF,TGTGCCAGCAGTGAGAACAGCGGTTTGAATTCACCCCTCCACTTT